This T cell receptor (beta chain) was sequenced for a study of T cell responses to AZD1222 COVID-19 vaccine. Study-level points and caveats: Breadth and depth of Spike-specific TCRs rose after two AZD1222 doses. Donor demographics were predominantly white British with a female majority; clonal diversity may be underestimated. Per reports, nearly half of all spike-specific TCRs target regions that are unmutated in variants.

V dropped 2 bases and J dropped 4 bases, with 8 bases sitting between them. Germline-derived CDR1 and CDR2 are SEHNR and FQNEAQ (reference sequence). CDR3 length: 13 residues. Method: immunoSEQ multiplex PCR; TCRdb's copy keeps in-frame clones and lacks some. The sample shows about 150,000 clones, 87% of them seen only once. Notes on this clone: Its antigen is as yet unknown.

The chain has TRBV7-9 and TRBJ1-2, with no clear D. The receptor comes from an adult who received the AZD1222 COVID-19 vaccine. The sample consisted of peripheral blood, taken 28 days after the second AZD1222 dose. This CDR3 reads CASSLWESYGYTF. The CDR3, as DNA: TGTGCCAGCAGCTTATGGGAGAGCTATGGCTACACCTTC.